This TCR beta chain was sequenced during a study of cytomegalovirus exposure and HLA in healthy donors. Study observations and caveats: An analysis was carried out later, and it reportedly showed fewer N-insertions in an Asian-associated ancestry cluster than the 666-donor mean.

The sample holds a few counts of this clone. Its antigen is not identified. V lost 5 bases, J lost 0 bases, and 10 bases lay in between. The CDR3 covers 14 residues. Germline V gives CDR1 MDHEN, CDR2 SYDVKM. PCR primers comprised 60 Vbeta and 13 Jbeta primers. How the authors handled the data: A follow-up analysis tallied tens of millions of unique TCR beta chains, roughly 11 million shared. Data came from immunoSEQ multiplex PCR; TCRdb stores just in-frame clones and leaves some out. V and J calls and clone size are copied from that table; D and trimming were computed from the DNA. The sample lists about 150,000 clones; about 83% were seen once.

Sequenced: PBMCs. This TCR was sampled from a woman aged 40-49 years in good health and CMV-seronegative. The chain joins TRBV28 to TRBJ2-5; D is perhaps TRBD2 (6 bases). The CDR3: CASSASANQETQYF. CDR3 DNA: TGTGCCAGCAGTGCTAGCGCCAACCAAGAGACCCAGTACTTC.